This T cell receptor (beta chain) derives from a study of blood T cell repertoires in COVID-19. The germline V gene has CDR1 SQVTM and CDR2 ANQGSEA. CDR3 length: 13 residues. The J segment lost 5 bases and the V segment lost 7 bases, leaving 10 bases of the junction unmatched. Sequencing used immunoSEQ multiplex PCR; TCRdb keeps in-frame clones, though not all of them. The sample contains under 300,000 clones, 83% of which appear only once. This TCR derives from a woman between 45 and 65 years old who had recovered from COVID-19. The rearrangement links TRBV29-1 to TRBJ1-1; 7 nucleotides line up with TRBD1. Sequencing used peripheral blood. The CDR3 region has the DNA TGCAGCGCCGCGGGTCAGGGGGAGACTGAAGCTTTCTTT. This encodes CSAAGQGETEAFF.